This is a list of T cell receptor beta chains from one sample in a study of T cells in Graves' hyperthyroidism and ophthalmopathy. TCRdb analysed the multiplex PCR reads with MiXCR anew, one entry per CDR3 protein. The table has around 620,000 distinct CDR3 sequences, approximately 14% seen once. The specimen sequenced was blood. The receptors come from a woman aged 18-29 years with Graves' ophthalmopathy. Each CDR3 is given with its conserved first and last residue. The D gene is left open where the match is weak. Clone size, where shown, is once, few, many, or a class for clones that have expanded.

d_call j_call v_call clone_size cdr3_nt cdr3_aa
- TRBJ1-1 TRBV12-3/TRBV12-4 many TGTGCCAGCAGTTTACGCCGAAAGGGTGAAGCTTTCTTT CASSLRRKGEAFF
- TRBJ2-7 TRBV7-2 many TGTGCCAGCAGCTTAGGGCCTCCCGGCTCTCCGGCCTACGAGCAGTACTTC CASSLGPPGSPAYEQYF
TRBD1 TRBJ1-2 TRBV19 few TGTGCCAGTACCCCAGGGACAGGGCCTGGCTACACCTTC CASTPGTGPGYTF
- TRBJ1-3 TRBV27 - TGTGCCAGCAGTTTATACCCCCGGGGAGGGGCAGGAAACACCATATATTTT CASSLYPRGGAGNTIYF
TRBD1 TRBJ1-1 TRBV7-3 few TGTGCCAGCAGAACCCAGGGGGGAGGCACTGAAGCTTTCTTT CASRTQGGGTEAFF
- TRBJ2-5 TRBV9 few TGTGCCAGCAGCGTATCGGCCTTGGGGGGAACAGGGAACTTAAAAGAGACCCAGTACTTC CASSVSALGGTGNLKETQYF
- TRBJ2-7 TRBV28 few TGTGCCAGCAGTCCGGGACAAACCTTAGAGCAGTACTTC CASSPGQTLEQYF
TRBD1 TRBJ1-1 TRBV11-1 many TGTGCCAGCAGCTTTAGGGACAGGGCTTGGACTGAAGCTTTCTTT CASSFRDRAWTEAFF
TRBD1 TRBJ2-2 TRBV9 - TGTGCCAGCAGCGTAGCTAGGGACAGGAACACCGGGGAGCTGTTTTTT CASSVARDRNTGELFF
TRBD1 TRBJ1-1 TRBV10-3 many TGTGCCACTGGATGGGACAGCTTGAACACTGAAGCTTTCTTT CATGWDSLNTEAFF
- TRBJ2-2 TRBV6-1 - TGTGCCAGCAGTAGCGGGTTGGGTCTGGGGGTCTCCGGGGAGCTGTTTTTT CASSSGLGLGVSGELFF
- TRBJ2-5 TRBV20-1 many TGCAGTGCCCAAGATCCAAGGACCCTTCAAGAGACCCAGTACTTC CSAQDPRTLQETQYF
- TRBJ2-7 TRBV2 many TGTGCCAGCAAGGTGTCCCCCTACGAGCAGTACTTC CASKVSPYEQYF
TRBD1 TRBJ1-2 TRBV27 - TGTGCCAGCAGTCCCGGGACAGGAATCTATGGCTACACCTTC CASSPGTGIYGYTF
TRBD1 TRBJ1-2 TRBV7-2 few TGTGCCAGCAGCCGGGGGGACAGACTCATTGACTATGGCTACACCTTC CASSRGDRLIDYGYTF
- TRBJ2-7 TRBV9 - TGTGCCAGCAGCGTCGTCGGGGCATCTTCCTACGAGCAGTACTTC CASSVVGASSYEQYF
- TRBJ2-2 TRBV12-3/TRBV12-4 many TGTGCCAGCAGCCGAGGGGGGTCCGGGGAGCTGTTTTTT CASSRGGSGELFF
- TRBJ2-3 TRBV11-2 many TGTGCCAGCAGCTTAGTCCCTAGCTCCTCTATTGATACGCAGTATTTT CASSLVPSSSIDTQYF
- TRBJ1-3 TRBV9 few TGTGCCAGCAGCGTCCTACCGACCTCTGGAAACACCATATATTTT CASSVLPTSGNTIYF
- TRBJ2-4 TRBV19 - TGTGCCAGTAGAATGCAGGGGGCCAAAAACATTCAGTACTTC CASRMQGAKNIQYF
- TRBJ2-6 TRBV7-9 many TGTGCCAGCAGTTTGGCAGGGGTCGGGGCCAACGTCCTGACTTTC CASSLAGVGANVLTF
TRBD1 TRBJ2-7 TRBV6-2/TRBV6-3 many TGTGCCAGCAGCCAGCTCGGGACAGGGACCTACGAGCAGTACTTC CASSQLGTGTYEQYF
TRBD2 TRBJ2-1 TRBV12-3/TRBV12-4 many TGTGCCAGCAGCCGGGGACTAGCGGGAGACAATGAGCAGTTCTTC CASSRGLAGDNEQFF
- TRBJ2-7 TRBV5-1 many TGCGCCAGCAGCGCCCACAGGATTCCCTACGAGCAGTACTTC CASSAHRIPYEQYF
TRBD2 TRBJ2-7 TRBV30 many TGTGCCTGGACGGGGGGGAGCCACTACGAGCAGTACTTC CAWTGGSHYEQYF
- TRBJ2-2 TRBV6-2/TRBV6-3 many TGTGCCAGCACCCGGGACATAGCGAACACCGGGGAGCTGTTTTTT CASTRDIANTGELFF
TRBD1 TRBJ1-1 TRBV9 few TGTGCCAGCAGCGTAGACGCAGGGGGGATGAACACTGAAGCTTCCTTT CASSVDAGGMNTEASF
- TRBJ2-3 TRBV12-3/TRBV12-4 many TGTGCCAGCAGCCTAGGGCAGACGCAGTATTTT CASSLGQTQYF
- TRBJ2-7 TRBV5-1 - TGCGCCAGCCGCCCGGACGGTTACGAGCAGTACTTC CASRPDGYEQYF
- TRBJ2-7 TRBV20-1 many TGCAGTGCGAGGCCTAGATACTACGAGCAGTACTTC CSARPRYYEQYF
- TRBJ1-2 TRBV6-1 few TGTGCCAGCAGTGAAATGGGGATTCGGGGAGCGTATGGCTACACCTTC CASSEMGIRGAYGYTF
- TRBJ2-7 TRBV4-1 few TGCGCCAGCAGCCAAGATCCAGGGAAACTCCCCTACGAGCAGTACTTC CASSQDPGKLPYEQYF
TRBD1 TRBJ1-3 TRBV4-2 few TGTGCCAGCAGCCAAGATGGGACAGGGGGCAGTGGAAACACCATATATTTT CASSQDGTGGSGNTIYF
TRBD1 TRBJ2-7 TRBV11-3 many TGTGCCAGCAGCTCAGGACAGGGGAAAGAGCAGTACTTC CASSSGQGKEQYF
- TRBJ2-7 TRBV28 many TGTGCCAGCAGTTCACGACAGGAATCCTACGAGCAGTACTTC CASSSRQESYEQYF
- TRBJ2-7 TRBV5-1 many TGCGCCAGCAGCTTTAGGTCAGGGGACGTCTACGAGCAGTACTTC CASSFRSGDVYEQYF
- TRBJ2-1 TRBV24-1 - TGTGCCACCAGTGATTTGGCCACTGAGCAGTTCTTC CATSDLATEQFF
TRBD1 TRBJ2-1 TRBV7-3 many TGTGCCAGCAGCCCGACAGGGGGCGGGAACAATGAGCAGTTCTTC CASSPTGGGNNEQFF
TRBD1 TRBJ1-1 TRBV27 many TGTGCCAGCAGTTTAGGGACAGGCGCGAACACTGAAGCTTTCTTT CASSLGTGANTEAFF
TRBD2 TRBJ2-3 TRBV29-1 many TGCAGCGTTGCCGCACTAGCGGACACAGATACGCAGTATTTT CSVAALADTDTQYF
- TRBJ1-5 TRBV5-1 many TGCGCCAGCAGCTTGGCGGGCCAGGGGCCCCATCAGCCCCAGCATTTT CASSLAGQGPHQPQHF
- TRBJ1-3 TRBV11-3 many TGTGCCAGCAGCTCCGGTGGAAACACCATATATTTT CASSSGGNTIYF
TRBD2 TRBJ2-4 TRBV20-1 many TGCAGTGCCTGGTCGGGGAGGGAGAGAAACATTCAGTACTTC CSAWSGRERNIQYF
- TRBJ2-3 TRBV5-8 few TGTGCCAGCAGCTATTTGACAGCCAGAGTTTCAGATACGCAGTATTTT CASSYLTARVSDTQYF
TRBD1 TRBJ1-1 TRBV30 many TGTGCCTGGACTAGACAGGGGGACACTGAAGCTTTCTTT CAWTRQGDTEAFF
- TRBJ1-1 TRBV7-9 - TGTGCCAGCAGCTTGAAAGGACGTCTAGAAAACACTGAAGCTTTCTTT CASSLKGRLENTEAFF
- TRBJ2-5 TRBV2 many TGTGCCAGCAGTGAAGCCCCGGACAGTCAAGAGACCCAGTACTTC CASSEAPDSQETQYF
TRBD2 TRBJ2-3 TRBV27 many TGTGCCAGCAGTTCCCTCCCTCGGGGACTAGCGGGAGTACGCGGGGAAGATACGCAGTATTTT CASSSLPRGLAGVRGEDTQYF
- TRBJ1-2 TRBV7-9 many TGTGCCAGCAGCAAAGGGGGGGACGGAGACTATGGCTACACCTTC CASSKGGDGDYGYTF
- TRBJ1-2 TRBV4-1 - TGCGCCAGCAGCCACGAATGGACACCGGCCGGCTATGGCTACACCTTC CASSHEWTPAGYGYTF
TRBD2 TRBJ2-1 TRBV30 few TGTGCCTGGAGTGTACTAGCTAGCGGGAGGCCAAGCTCCTACAATGAGCAGTTCTTC CAWSVLASGRPSSYNEQFF
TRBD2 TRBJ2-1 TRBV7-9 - TGTGCCAGCAGCTCGTGGGGAAGCAGCGGGAGGGTATACAATGAGCAGTTCTTC CASSSWGSSGRVYNEQFF
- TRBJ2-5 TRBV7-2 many TGTGCCAGCAGCTCCACAGTATTCCCCCCCCCACAAGAGACCCAGTACTTC CASSSTVFPPPQETQYF
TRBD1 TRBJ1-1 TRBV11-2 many TGTGCCAGCAGCCGCCTCGTCGGGACAGGCGCTGAAGCTTTCTTT CASSRLVGTGAEAFF
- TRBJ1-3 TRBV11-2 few TGTGCCAGCAGCTTAGTATCAGGGCTCTCTGGAAACACCATATATTTT CASSLVSGLSGNTIYF
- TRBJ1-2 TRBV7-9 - TGTGCCAGCAGCTCCTCGGACAGATACTATGGCTACACCTTC CASSSSDRYYGYTF
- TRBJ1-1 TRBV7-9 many TGTGCCAGCAGCGTAACAGGGAACACTGAAGCTTTCTTT CASSVTGNTEAFF
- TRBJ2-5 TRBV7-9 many TGTGCCAGCAGTACAAGGGGGGCGATGGAGACCCAGTACTTC CASSTRGAMETQYF
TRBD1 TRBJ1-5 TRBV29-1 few TGCAGCGTTGAAGAGGTAGGGGGCCAGCCCCAGCATTTT CSVEEVGGQPQHF